The rows below give T cell receptor beta chains drawn from one sample of a study of blood T cell repertoires in COVID-19. Repertoires were generated with immunoSEQ multiplex PCR, while TCRdb's copy carries only in-frame clones and drops some. The repertoire has some 260,000 clones, approximately 91% of them found once; the top ten carry about 0.8%. The specimen was peripheral blood. These receptors all come from a woman aged 25 to 45 with acute or convalescent COVID-19. Each CDR3 is given with its conserved first and last residue. D genes are given only for firm matches. Size is omitted from some rows. Given values are once, few, many or a class for expanded clones.

D: .; J: TRBJ1-1; size: .; V: TRBV19; CDR3: CASSRAPAGRQNTEAFF; DNA: TGTGCCAGTAGTAGGGCTCCTGCCGGGAGGCAGAACACTGAAGCTTTCTTT
D: .; J: TRBJ1-6; size: .; V: TRBV11-3; CDR3: CASSLDRRNWSPLHF; DNA: TGTGCCAGCAGCTTAGACAGGCGAAACTGGTCACCCCTCCACTTT
D: TRBD2; J: TRBJ2-5; size: .; V: TRBV7-2; CDR3: CASSLVAGRRETQYF; DNA: TGTGCCAGCAGCTTAGTAGCGGGAAGGAGGGAGACCCAGTACTTC
D: TRBD1; J: TRBJ2-7; size: .; V: TRBV6-6; CDR3: CASSLGTAYEQYF; DNA: TGTGCCAGCAGCCTCGGGACAGCCTACGAGCAGTACTTC
D: .; J: TRBJ2-1; size: .; V: TRBV19; CDR3: CASTNSLGGSYNEQFF; DNA: TGTGCCAGTACCAACTCGCTAGGGGGCTCCTACAATGAGCAGTTCTTC
D: .; J: TRBJ1-6; size: .; V: TRBV6-5; CDR3: CASSYSRDINSPLHF; DNA: TGTGCCAGCAGTTACTCACGGGACATAAATTCACCCCTCCACTTT
D: .; J: TRBJ1-4; size: .; V: TRBV4-1; CDR3: CASSPGNEKLFF; DNA: TGCGCCAGCAGCCCAGGAAATGAAAAACTGTTTTTT
D: .; J: TRBJ2-3; size: .; V: TRBV29-1; CDR3: CSVRGGPDTQYF; DNA: TGCAGCGTCAGAGGTGGCCCAGATACGCAGTATTTT
D: .; J: TRBJ1-3; size: .; V: TRBV29-1; CDR3: CSVDNRVAGNTIYF; DNA: TGCAGCGTTGATAACAGGGTAGCAGGAAACACCATATATTTT
D: .; J: TRBJ2-1; size: .; V: TRBV12-5; CDR3: CASGLGPGGSYNEQFF; DNA: TGTGCTAGTGGTTTGGGCCCCGGGGGAAGCTACAATGAGCAGTTCTTC
D: TRBD1; J: TRBJ2-7; size: .; V: TRBV5-1; CDR3: CASSLAGTGVNEQYF; DNA: TGCGCCAGCAGCTTGGCCGGGACAGGGGTCAACGAGCAGTACTTC
D: .; J: TRBJ2-7; size: .; V: TRBV18; CDR3: CASSPKTDSYEQYF; DNA: TGTGCCAGCTCACCCAAGACAGATTCCTACGAGCAGTACTTC
D: .; J: TRBJ1-5; size: .; V: TRBV24-1; CDR3: CATSGGDWQPQHF; DNA: TGTGCCACCTCAGGAGGGGACTGGCAGCCCCAGCATTTT
D: TRBD2; J: TRBJ2-3; size: .; V: TRBV5-4; CDR3: CASSSGTSGLTDTQYF; DNA: TGTGCCAGCAGTTCCGGGACTAGCGGGCTCACAGATACGCAGTATTTT
D: TRBD2; J: TRBJ2-2; size: few; V: TRBV9; CDR3: CASSVEAGLNTGELFF; DNA: TGTGCCAGCAGCGTAGAAGCGGGACTAAACACCGGGGAGCTGTTTTTT
D: TRBD1; J: TRBJ2-1; size: .; V: TRBV15; CDR3: CATSGDRGAYNEQFF; DNA: TGTGCCACCAGCGGCGACAGGGGGGCATACAATGAGCAGTTCTTC
D: TRBD1; J: TRBJ2-7; size: once; V: TRBV9; CDR3: CASSVGDRGYEQYF; DNA: TGTGCCAGCAGCGTAGGGGACAGGGGTTACGAGCAGTACTTC
D: .; J: TRBJ2-2; size: .; V: TRBV5-4; CDR3: CASSNGPQTRVTGELFF; DNA: TGTGCCAGCAGCAATGGGCCTCAGACTAGGGTTACCGGGGAGCTGTTTTTT
D: .; J: TRBJ1-2; size: .; V: TRBV30; CDR3: CAWSPMGTGLLGGYTF; DNA: TGTGCCTGGAGTCCCATGGGAACAGGCCTGCTGGGAGGCTACACCTTC
D: .; J: TRBJ2-7; size: .; V: TRBV27; CDR3: CASSFRPGSYEQYF; DNA: TGTGCCAGCAGTTTCCGGCCAGGCTCCTACGAGCAGTACTTC
D: .; J: TRBJ2-3; size: .; V: TRBV5-1; CDR3: CASSLAVFNTQYF; DNA: TGCGCCAGCAGTCTGGCCGTGTTCAATACGCAGTATTTT
D: TRBD1; J: TRBJ1-6; size: .; V: TRBV20-1; CDR3: CSASDRGAPLHF; DNA: TGCAGTGCTAGTGACAGGGGGGCACCCCTCCACTTT
D: .; J: TRBJ1-6; size: .; V: TRBV6-2/TRBV6-3; CDR3: CASSYTHSRTASSYNSPLHF; DNA: TGTGCCAGCAGTTACACCCATTCAAGGACAGCGAGCTCCTATAATTCACCCCTCCACTTT
D: TRBD2; J: TRBJ2-1; size: .; V: TRBV6-5; CDR3: CASSRNIAGMGEQFF; DNA: TGTGCCAGCAGCCGGAATATAGCGGGAATGGGTGAGCAGTTCTTC
D: .; J: TRBJ1-6; size: .; V: TRBV6-5; CDR3: CASSYSGQGNSPLHF; DNA: TGTGCCAGCAGTTACTCAGGGCAGGGAAATTCACCCCTCCACTTT
D: .; J: TRBJ1-1; size: few; V: TRBV5-1; CDR3: CASSIRDTPISEAFF; DNA: TGCGCCAGCAGCATCCGGGACACTCCTATTTCTGAAGCTTTCTTT
D: .; J: TRBJ2-7; size: .; V: TRBV18; CDR3: CASSPLQRGYEQYF; DNA: TGTGCCAGCTCACCTCTTCAACGAGGCTACGAGCAGTACTTC
D: TRBD1; J: TRBJ2-6; size: .; V: TRBV15; CDR3: CATSTNRDRGVLANVLTF; DNA: TGTGCCACCAGCACAAACCGGGACAGGGGGGTGTTGGCCAACGTCCTGACTTTC
D: .; J: TRBJ1-1; size: .; V: TRBV18; CDR3: CASSPLEAGPHTEAFF; DNA: TGTGCCAGCTCACCACTCGAAGCAGGGCCGCACACTGAAGCTTTCTTT
D: .; J: TRBJ2-1; size: once; V: TRBV11-3; CDR3: CASSLVSRNEQFF; DNA: TGTGCCAGCAGCTTAGTCTCCCGCAATGAGCAGTTCTTC
D: TRBD2; J: TRBJ2-5; size: .; V: TRBV5-8; CDR3: CASSPGLVVVTQYF; DNA: TGTGCCAGCAGCCCGGGACTAGTCGTAGTGACCCAGTACTTC
D: TRBD2; J: TRBJ2-5; size: .; V: TRBV28; CDR3: CASSPPSGRAGETQYF; DNA: TGTGCCAGCAGTCCCCCAAGCGGGAGGGCCGGGGAGACCCAGTACTTC
D: TRBD1; J: TRBJ2-5; size: once; V: TRBV11-2; CDR3: CASRRTTGPEETQYF; DNA: TGTGCCAGCAGACGAACGACAGGGCCAGAAGAGACCCAGTACTTC
D: TRBD1; J: TRBJ2-3; size: .; V: TRBV11-2; CDR3: CASMGQNTDTQYF; DNA: TGTGCCAGCATGGGACAGAACACAGATACGCAGTATTTT
D: .; J: TRBJ2-4; size: .; V: TRBV21-1; CDR3: CASSKQGAKNIQYF; DNA: TGTGCCAGCAGCAAACAGGGAGCCAAAAACATTCAGTACTTC
D: .; J: TRBJ1-1; size: .; V: TRBV10-3; CDR3: CAISPGAGTEAFF; DNA: TGTGCCATCAGTCCAGGGGCCGGCACTGAAGCTTTCTTT
D: TRBD2; J: TRBJ2-7; size: once; V: TRBV3-1/TRBV3-2; CDR3: CASSLDGLAYEQYF; DNA: TGTGCCAGCAGCCTAGACGGACTAGCCTACGAGCAGTACTTC
D: TRBD2; J: TRBJ2-5; size: once; V: TRBV11-3; CDR3: CASSFHVAGGQETQYF; DNA: TGTGCCAGCAGCTTTCACGTAGCGGGAGGGCAGGAGACCCAGTACTTC
D: TRBD2; J: TRBJ2-5; size: .; V: TRBV18; CDR3: CASSPLSGMETQYF; DNA: TGTGCCAGCTCACCACTTAGCGGGATGGAGACCCAGTACTTC
D: TRBD1; J: TRBJ1-5; size: once; V: TRBV18; CDR3: CASSTGTGNQPQHF; DNA: TGTGCCAGCTCAACCGGGACAGGCAATCAGCCCCAGCATTTT
D: TRBD2; J: TRBJ2-1; size: .; V: TRBV4-1; CDR3: CASSQEAGLAEYNEQFF; DNA: TGCGCCAGCAGCCAAGAGGCCGGACTAGCGGAATACAATGAGCAGTTCTTC
D: .; J: TRBJ1-2; size: .; V: TRBV11-2; CDR3: CASSLFPREGYTF; DNA: TGTGCCAGCAGCTTATTCCCACGAGAAGGCTACACCTTC
D: .; J: TRBJ2-7; size: .; V: TRBV9; CDR3: CASSVGGGRPGNEQYF; DNA: TGTGCCAGCAGCGTAGGAGGTGGACGGCCGGGGAACGAGCAGTACTTC
D: .; J: TRBJ2-1; size: .; V: TRBV14; CDR3: CASSQDWSIGSYNEQFF; DNA: TGTGCCAGCAGCCAAGATTGGAGTATAGGATCCTACAATGAGCAGTTCTTC
D: TRBD1; J: TRBJ1-5; size: once; V: TRBV27; CDR3: CASSRLRTGELFSNQPQHF; DNA: TGTGCCAGCAGCCGGTTACGGACAGGGGAGCTCTTTAGCAATCAGCCCCAGCATTTT
D: TRBD2; J: TRBJ2-7; size: .; V: TRBV4-1; CDR3: CASSQDRPVAGEQYF; DNA: TGCGCCAGCAGCCAAGATCGGCCGGTAGCGGGCGAGCAGTACTTC
D: TRBD1; J: TRBJ2-3; size: .; V: TRBV10-3; CDR3: CATHETGNRDTQYF; DNA: TGTGCCACACACGAGACAGGGAACCGGGATACGCAGTATTTT
D: .; J: TRBJ2-3; size: .; V: TRBV30; CDR3: CAWTRGGAGVRPDTQYF; DNA: TGTGCCTGGACTAGAGGGGGGGCGGGAGTGCGGCCAGATACGCAGTATTTT
D: .; J: TRBJ1-1; size: .; V: TRBV5-6; CDR3: CASSLFRLSGRSAEAFF; DNA: TGTGCCAGCAGCTTGTTTCGGCTTTCGGGGAGGAGTGCTGAAGCTTTCTTT
D: .; J: TRBJ2-1; size: .; V: TRBV30; CDR3: CAWSALSVNEQFF; DNA: TGTGCCTGGAGTGCTCTTTCCGTGAATGAGCAGTTCTTC
D: .; J: TRBJ2-1; size: .; V: TRBV3-1/TRBV3-2; CDR3: CASSQEWGVGHEQFF; DNA: TGTGCCAGCAGCCAAGAGTGGGGAGTCGGCCATGAGCAGTTCTTC
D: .; J: TRBJ2-7; size: .; V: TRBV7-2; CDR3: CASSSLGLTDGSGYEQYF; DNA: TGTGCCAGCAGCTCCTTAGGGCTGACAGACGGGAGCGGTTACGAGCAGTACTTC
D: TRBD1; J: TRBJ2-1; size: .; V: TRBV24-1; CDR3: CATSDAGTGSNNEQFF; DNA: TGTGCCACCAGTGATGCCGGGACAGGGTCAAACAATGAGCAGTTCTTC
D: .; J: TRBJ2-1; size: .; V: TRBV27; CDR3: CASSLLFDNEQFF; DNA: TGTGCCAGCAGTTTACTGTTCGACAATGAGCAGTTCTTC
D: TRBD2; J: TRBJ2-1; size: .; V: TRBV5-1; CDR3: CASSLGLAYYNEQFF; DNA: TGCGCCAGCAGCTTGGGACTAGCTTACTACAATGAGCAGTTCTTC
D: TRBD2; J: TRBJ2-7; size: .; V: TRBV7-9; CDR3: CASSLSPATSGRSREQYF; DNA: TGTGCCAGCAGCTTATCACCTGCAACTAGCGGGAGGTCCCGCGAGCAGTACTTC
D: TRBD1; J: TRBJ2-7; size: .; V: TRBV13; CDR3: CASSPHGTGGYEQYF; DNA: TGTGCCAGCAGCCCACACGGGACAGGGGGCTACGAGCAGTACTTC
D: .; J: TRBJ2-1; size: once; V: TRBV7-2; CDR3: CASSPHGGTPYNEQFF; DNA: TGTGCCAGCAGCCCACATGGCGGGACGCCCTACAATGAGCAGTTCTTC
D: TRBD1; J: TRBJ1-1; size: .; V: TRBV18; CDR3: CASSNGQGTEAFF; DNA: TGTGCCAGCTCAAATGGACAGGGCACTGAAGCTTTCTTT
D: TRBD1; J: TRBJ1-1; size: .; V: TRBV7-9; CDR3: CASSLPGGSTEAFF; DNA: TGTGCCAGCAGCTTACCAGGGGGGAGCACTGAAGCTTTCTTT